This T cell receptor beta chain was identified in a study of Ad26.COV2.S vaccination and SARS-CoV-2 variants (TCRdb year 2021). As for the study more broadly: Donors in the vaccine arm were drawn from COV1001, a multicentre, randomized, double-blind, placebo-controlled phase I-IIa trial testing Ad26.COV2.S in healthy adults. Dosing of Ad26.COV2.S was intramuscular, at either 5x10^10 or 1x10^11 viral particles, delivered as one shot or as two shots spaced 56 days apart. TCRbeta repertoire sequencing served as the tool for gauging how specific and how broad the SARS-CoV-2-reactive T cell receptors were following Ad26.COV2.S vaccination. A total of approximately 30 samples were included in the TCR-sequenced set, comprising 19 Ad26.COV2.S vaccine recipients, 5 placebo recipients and 8 SARS-CoV-2 convalescent individuals. Participants in the trial were split at random into five groups of five each, receiving low-dose or high-dose Ad26.COV2.S once or twice, or else placebo on both occasions. Investigators did not know the trial group allocation while performing experiments and assessing outcomes.

The research as a whole found: After vaccination, spike-specific CD8+ and CD4+ T cell responses were reported to show substantial breadth. The study was not powered to compare responses between vaccine doses or regimens. The authors noted that total T cell responses may have been underestimated by the TCR breadth and depth analyses. Vaccine and placebo recipients had similar non-spike TCR breadth, a finding consistent with the vaccine containing only spike. Compared with placebo recipients, Ad26.COV2.S recipients showed higher spike-specific TCR breadth (P = 0.0014).

Comment on this clone: There is no known antigen for this receptor. The record has no base qualities; no much larger clone is one base away.

The immunoSEQ Assay was used to sequence TCRbeta CDR3 regions. After extraction, genomic DNA underwent amplification by bias-controlled multiplex PCR, followed by high-throughput sequencing. From the authors' description of their analysis: To quantify the absolute abundance of every unique TCRbeta CDR3 region, sequences were collapsed and filtered. T cell fraction was estimated by normalization of TCRbeta template counts to usable DNA, with usable DNA being measured through amplification of reference genes present in all nucleated cells. Repertoire TCRs were annotated as SARS-CoV-2-specific by exact matching of V gene, CDR3 amino acid sequence and J gene to a known reactive TCR set. MIRA supplied the reference SARS-CoV-2 TCR set, which was filtered for enrichment in COVID-19-positive ImmuneCODE repertoires so that public or cross-reactive TCRs were removed. Based on the MIRA antigens, annotated TCRs were further analysed at the level of specific ORF or position within ORF. Breadth was defined as annotated unique rearrangements over total unique productive rearrangements; depth was the summed frequency of those rearrangements. Two-sided Wilcoxon rank-sum tests were used to compare TCR breadth between groups. TCRdb stores this immuneACCESS table with in-frame sequences only. Part of the clones is absent; in the studies checked, under half of the shortfall reflects unresolved V genes, and no reason is known for the rest. The V and J calls and clone size were taken over from that table, and D and trimming were inferred from the DNA. The sample data list roughly 380,000 clones, and roughly 90% of these were observed just once. Of the sample, 3.5% to 4% falls within the top ten clones.

Read against the paper, the sample's treatment or condition label means: about 20 received Ad26.COV2.S at low or high dose, single or two shots; roughly five received placebo; per-sample allocation not given. For vaccine and placebo recipients, repertoires were sequenced using samples collected on day 63 after the first injection. Cohort 1b enrolled fewer than 30 adults aged 18-55 years at a single site in Boston, USA, between 29 July and 7 August 2020. As a vaccine, Ad26.COV2.S was a replication-incompetent adenovirus type 26 vector that expressed a prefusion-stabilized SARS-CoV-2 spike protein derived from the original Wuhan strain. From its cysteine to its phenylalanine, the CDR3 spans 14 amino acids. The read is trimmed to its CDR3 DNA, 42 bases read in frame from base 1. Trimming costs V 5 bases and J 2 bases, and their ends lie 9 bases apart. According to the germline V gene, CDR1 reads MNHEY and CDR2 reads SVGEGT.

Sample: peripheral blood, taken in a trial of Ad26.COV2.S vaccine versus placebo. The chain was built from TRBV6-2 or TRBV6-3 and TRBJ1-4; the D gene cannot be named for sure. The TCR was taken from a person between 18 and 65 years old who received the Ad26.COV2.S COVID-19 vaccine or a placebo. The CDR3 sequence is CASSRDWTNEKLFF. In nucleotide form, the sequence is TGTGCCAGCAGTAGAGATTGGACTAATGAAAAACTGTTTTTT.